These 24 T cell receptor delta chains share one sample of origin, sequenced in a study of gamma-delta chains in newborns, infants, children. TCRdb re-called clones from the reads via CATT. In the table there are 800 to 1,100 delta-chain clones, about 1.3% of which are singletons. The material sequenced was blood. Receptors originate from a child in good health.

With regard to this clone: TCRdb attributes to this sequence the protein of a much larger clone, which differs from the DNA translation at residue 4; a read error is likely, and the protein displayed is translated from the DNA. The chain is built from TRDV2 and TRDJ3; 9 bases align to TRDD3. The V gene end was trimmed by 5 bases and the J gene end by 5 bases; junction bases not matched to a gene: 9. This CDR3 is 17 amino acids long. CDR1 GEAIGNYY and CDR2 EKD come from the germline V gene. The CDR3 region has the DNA TGTGCCTGTGGCCCCGTACTGGGGGACCGGGACACCCGACAGATGTTTTTC. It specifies CACGPVLGDRDTRQMFF.

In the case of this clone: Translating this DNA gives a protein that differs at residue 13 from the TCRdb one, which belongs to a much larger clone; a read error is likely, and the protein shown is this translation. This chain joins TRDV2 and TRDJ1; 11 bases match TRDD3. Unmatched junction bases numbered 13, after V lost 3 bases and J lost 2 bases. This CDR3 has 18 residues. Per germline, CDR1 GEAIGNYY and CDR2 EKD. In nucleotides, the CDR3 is TGTGCCTGTGACGGACTAGTAATGGGGGATACGCGTACCGATAAACTCATCTTT. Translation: CACDGLVMGDTRTDKLIF.

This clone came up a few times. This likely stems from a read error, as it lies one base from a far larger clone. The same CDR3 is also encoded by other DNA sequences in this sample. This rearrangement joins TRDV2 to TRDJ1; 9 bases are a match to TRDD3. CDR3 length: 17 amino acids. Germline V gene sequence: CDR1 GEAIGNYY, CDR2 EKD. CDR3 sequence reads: CACDTLGDRGYTDKLIF. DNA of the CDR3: TGTGCCTGTGACACCCTGGGGGATCGGGGGTACACTGATAAACTCATCTTT.

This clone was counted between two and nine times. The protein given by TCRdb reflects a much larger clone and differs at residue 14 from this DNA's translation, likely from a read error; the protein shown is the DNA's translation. The CDR3 DNA sequence: TGTGCCTGTGGCGGACTATACTGGGGGAGCCCCCGGGGGAAACTCATCTTT. Encoded protein: CACGGLYWGSPRGKLIF. J is TRDJ1 and V is TRDV2; 9 bases are shared with TRDD3. This CDR3 region has 17 residues. Germline V gene lookup returns CDR1 GEAIGNYY and CDR2 EKD. V lost 5 bases and J lost 8; bases outside the gene matches: 20.

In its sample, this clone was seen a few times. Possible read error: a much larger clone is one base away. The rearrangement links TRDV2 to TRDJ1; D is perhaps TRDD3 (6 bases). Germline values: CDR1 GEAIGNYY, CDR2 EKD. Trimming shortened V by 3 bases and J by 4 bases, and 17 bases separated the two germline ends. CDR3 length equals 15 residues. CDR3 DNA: TGTGCCTGTGACGCCGTTGGGGGGCTTAGCGATAAACTCATCTTT. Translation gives CACDAVGGLSDKLIF.

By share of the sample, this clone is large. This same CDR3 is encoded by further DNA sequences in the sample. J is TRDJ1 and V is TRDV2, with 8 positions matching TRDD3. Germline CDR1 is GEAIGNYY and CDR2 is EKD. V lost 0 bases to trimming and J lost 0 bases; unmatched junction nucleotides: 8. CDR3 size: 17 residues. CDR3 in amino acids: CACDTLSGGPYTDKLIF. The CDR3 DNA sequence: TGTGCCTGTGACACCCTATCTGGGGGACCCTACACCGATAAACTCATCTTT.

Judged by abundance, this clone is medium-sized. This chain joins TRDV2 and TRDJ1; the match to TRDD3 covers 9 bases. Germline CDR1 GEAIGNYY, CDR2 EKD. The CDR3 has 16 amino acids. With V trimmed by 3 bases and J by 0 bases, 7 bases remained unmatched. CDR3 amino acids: CACDPLGDPHTDKLIF. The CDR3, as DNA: TGTGCCTGTGACCCACTGGGGGACCCTCACACCGATAAACTCATCTTT.

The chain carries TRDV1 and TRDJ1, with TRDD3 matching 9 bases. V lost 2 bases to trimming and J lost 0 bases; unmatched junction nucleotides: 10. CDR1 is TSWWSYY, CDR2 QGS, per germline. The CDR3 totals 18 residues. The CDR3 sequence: CALGERGYWGRYTDKLIF. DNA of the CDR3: TGTGCTCTTGGGGAAAGGGGGTACTGGGGGAGGTACACCGATAAACTCATCTTT.

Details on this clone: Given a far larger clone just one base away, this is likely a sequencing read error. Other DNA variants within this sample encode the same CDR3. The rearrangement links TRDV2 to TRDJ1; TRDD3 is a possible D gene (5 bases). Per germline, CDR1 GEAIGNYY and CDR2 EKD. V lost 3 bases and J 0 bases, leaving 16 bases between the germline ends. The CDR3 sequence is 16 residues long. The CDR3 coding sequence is TGTGCCTGTGACGTGCTGGGAGTCCCGTACACCGATAAACTCATCTTT. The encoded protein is CACDVLGVPYTDKLIF.

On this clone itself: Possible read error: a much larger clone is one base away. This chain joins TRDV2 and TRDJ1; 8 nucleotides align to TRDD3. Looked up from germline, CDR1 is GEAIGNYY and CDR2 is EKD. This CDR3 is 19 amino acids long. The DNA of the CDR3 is TGTGCCTGGGACACATCGGGACTGGGGGGTCCCTCGTACACCGATAAACTCATCTTT. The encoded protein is CAWDTSGLGGPSYTDKLIF.

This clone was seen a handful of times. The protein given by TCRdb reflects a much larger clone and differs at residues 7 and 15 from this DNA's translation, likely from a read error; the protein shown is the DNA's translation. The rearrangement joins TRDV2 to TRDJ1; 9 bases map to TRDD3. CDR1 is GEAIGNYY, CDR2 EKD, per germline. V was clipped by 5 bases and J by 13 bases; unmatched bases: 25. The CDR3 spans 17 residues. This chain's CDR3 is CACGGLHWGSPRGEPIF. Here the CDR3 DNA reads TGTGCCTGTGGCGGACTACACTGGGGGAGCCCCCGGGGGGAACCCATCTTT.

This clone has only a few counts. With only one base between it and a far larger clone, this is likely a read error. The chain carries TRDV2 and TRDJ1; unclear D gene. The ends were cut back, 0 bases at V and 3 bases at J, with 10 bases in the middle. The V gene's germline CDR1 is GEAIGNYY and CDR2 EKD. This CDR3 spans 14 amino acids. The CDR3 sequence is CACDTVGYADKLIF. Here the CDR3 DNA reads TGTGCCTGTGACACCGTAGGCTACGCCGATAAACTCATCTTT.

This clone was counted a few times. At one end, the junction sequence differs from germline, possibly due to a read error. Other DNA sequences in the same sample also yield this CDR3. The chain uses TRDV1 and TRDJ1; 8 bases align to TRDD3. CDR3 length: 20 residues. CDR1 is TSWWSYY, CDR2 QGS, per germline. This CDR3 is CALGEPNPVLGATYTDKLIF. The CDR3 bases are TGTGCTCTTGGGGAACCCAACCCGGTACTGGGGGCTACGTACACCGATAAACTCATCTTC.

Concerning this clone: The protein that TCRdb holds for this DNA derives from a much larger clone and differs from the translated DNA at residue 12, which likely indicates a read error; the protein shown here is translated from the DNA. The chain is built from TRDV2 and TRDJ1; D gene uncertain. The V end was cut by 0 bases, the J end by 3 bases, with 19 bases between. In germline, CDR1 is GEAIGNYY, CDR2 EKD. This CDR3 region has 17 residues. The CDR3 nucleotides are TGTGCCTGTGACACCGTGGAGAACCCAAGGCTCGCCGATAAACTCATCTTT. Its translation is CACDTVENPRLADKLIF.

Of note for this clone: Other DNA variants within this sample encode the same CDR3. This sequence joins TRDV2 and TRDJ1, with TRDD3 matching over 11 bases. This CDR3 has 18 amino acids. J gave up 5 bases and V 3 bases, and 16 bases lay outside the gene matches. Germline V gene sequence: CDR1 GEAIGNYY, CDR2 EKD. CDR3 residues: CACDEVGDTRKGTDKLIF. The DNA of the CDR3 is TGTGCCTGTGACGAGGTGGGGGATACGCGGAAAGGAACAGATAAACTCATCTTT.

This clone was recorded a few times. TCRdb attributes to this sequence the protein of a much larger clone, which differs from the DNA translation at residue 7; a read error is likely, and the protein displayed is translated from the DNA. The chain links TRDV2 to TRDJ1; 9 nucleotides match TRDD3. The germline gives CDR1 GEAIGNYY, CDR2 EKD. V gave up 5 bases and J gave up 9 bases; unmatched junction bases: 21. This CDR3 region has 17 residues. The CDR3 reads CACGGLNWGSPRGELIF. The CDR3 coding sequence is TGTGCCTGTGGCGGACTAAACTGGGGGAGCCCCCGGGGGGAACTCATCTTT.

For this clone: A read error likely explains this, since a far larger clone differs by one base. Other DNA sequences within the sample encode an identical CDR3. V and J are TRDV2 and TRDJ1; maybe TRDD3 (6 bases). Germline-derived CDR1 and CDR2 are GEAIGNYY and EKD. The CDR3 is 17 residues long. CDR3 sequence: CACDTVRGIGYTDKLIF. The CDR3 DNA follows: TGTGCCTGTGACACCGTTAGAGGGATAGGGTACACCGATAAACTTATCTTT.

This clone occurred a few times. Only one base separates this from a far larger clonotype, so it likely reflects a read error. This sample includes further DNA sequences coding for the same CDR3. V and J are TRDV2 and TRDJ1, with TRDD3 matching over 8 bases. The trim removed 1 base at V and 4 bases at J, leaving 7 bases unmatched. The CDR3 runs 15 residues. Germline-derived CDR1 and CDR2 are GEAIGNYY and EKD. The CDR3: CACDTMGDGGDKLIF. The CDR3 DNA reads TGTGCCTGTGACACGATGGGGGATGGCGGCGATAAACTCATCTTT.

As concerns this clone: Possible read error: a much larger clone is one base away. The CDR3 reads CACGILGLPKDTDDKLIF. DNA for the CDR3: TGTGCCTGTGGCATACTTGGCCTTCCTAAGGATACGGACGATAAACTCATCTTT. This chain connects TRDV2 to TRDJ1, with D perhaps TRDD2 (8 bases). CDR3 size: 18 residues. Germline assignment: CDR1 GEAIGNYY and CDR2 EKD. The V gene lost 5 bases and the J gene lost 4 bases, with 28 bases spanning the gap.

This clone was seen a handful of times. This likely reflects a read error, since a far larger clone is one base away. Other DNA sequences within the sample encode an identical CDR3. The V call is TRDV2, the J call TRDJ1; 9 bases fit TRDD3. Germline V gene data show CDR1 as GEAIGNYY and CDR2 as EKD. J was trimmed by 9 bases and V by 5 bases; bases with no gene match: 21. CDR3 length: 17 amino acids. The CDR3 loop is CACGGLYWGSPRGELIF. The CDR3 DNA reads TGTGCCTGTGGCGGACTATACTGGGGGAGCCCACGGGGGGAACTCATCTTT.

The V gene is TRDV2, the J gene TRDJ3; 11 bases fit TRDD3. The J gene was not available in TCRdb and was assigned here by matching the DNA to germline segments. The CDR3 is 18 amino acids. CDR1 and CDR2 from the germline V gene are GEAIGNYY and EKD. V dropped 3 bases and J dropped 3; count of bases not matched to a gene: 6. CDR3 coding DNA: TGTGCCTGTGACCCCCTAACTGGGGGATACTGGGACACCCGACAGATGTTTTTC. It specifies CACDPLTGGYWDTRQMFF.

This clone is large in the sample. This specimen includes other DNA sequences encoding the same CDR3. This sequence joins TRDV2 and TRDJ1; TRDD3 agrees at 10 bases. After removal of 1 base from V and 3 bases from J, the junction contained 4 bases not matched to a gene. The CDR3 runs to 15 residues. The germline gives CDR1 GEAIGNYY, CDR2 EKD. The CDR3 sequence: CACDTLTGGSDKLIF. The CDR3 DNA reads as TGTGCCTGTGACACGCTTACTGGGGGATCCGATAAACTCATCTTT.

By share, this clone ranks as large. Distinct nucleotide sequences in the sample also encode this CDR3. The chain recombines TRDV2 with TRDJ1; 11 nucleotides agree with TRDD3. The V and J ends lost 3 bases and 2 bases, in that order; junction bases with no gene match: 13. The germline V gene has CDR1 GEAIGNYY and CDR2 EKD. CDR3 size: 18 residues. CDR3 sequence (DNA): TGTGCCTGTGACGAAGTGGGGGATACGCGGAAAGGAACCGATAAACTCATCTTT. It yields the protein CACDEVGDTRKGTDKLIF.

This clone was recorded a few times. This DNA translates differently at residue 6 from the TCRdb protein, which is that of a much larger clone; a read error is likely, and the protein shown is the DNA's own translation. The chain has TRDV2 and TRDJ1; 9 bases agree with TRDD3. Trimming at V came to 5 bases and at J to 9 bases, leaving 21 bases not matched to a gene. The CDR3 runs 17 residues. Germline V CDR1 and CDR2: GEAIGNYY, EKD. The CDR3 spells CACGGPYWGSPRGELIF. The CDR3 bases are TGTGCCTGTGGCGGACCATACTGGGGGAGCCCCCGGGGGGAACTCATCTTT.